Below are 17 T cell receptor beta chains sequenced from a single sample in a study of control samples from healthy donors and cancer patients. Assay used: immunoSEQ multiplex PCR; TCRdb lists only in-frame clones, some missing. The sample shows under 150,000 clones, 70% to 90% of them seen only once. Specimen: blood. Receptors originate from a woman aged 25 to 45 in good health.

The CDR3, as DNA: TGTGCCAGCAGTTACGGGGACAACCCCTGGGATGAGCAGTTCTTC. Translating gives CASSYGDNPWDEQFF. The chain is built from TRBV6-2 or TRBV6-3 and TRBJ2-1; a weak D match, TRBD1 (6 bases). The CDR3 totals 15 residues. Germline assignment: CDR1 MNHEY and CDR2 SVGEGT. V shed 2 bases and J shed 8 bases, with 16 bases lying between them.

This chain uses TRBV11-2 with TRBJ1-1; perhaps TRBD1 as D (5 bases). The V end was cut by 3 bases, the J end by 1 base, with 12 bases between. The CDR3 extends over 15 amino acids. Germline-derived CDR1 and CDR2 are SGHAT and FQNNGV. CDR3 in amino acids: CASSLGVYANTEAFF. CDR3 sequence (DNA): TGTGCCAGCAGCTTGGGGGTTTATGCGAACACTGAAGCTTTCTTT. The full variable domain, rest sourced from reference TRBV11-2 and TRBJ1-1, is EAGVAQSPRYKIIEKRQSVAFWCNPISGHATLYWYQQILGQGPKLLIQFQNNGVVDDSQLPKDRFSAERLKGVDSTLKIQPAKLEDSAVYLCASSLGVYANTEAFFGQGTRLTVV.

The rearrangement links TRBV7-9 to TRBJ1-6; maybe TRBD1 (5 bases). V lost 5 bases to trimming and J lost 6 bases, with 11 bases between them. CDR3 length equals 14 residues. Germline V gene lookup returns CDR1 SEHNR and CDR2 FQNEAQ (reference sequence). The CDR3 coding sequence is TGTGCCAGCAGCGAGGGGAAGGGTAATTCACCCCTCCACTTT. Translating it yields CASSEGKGNSPLHF.

CDR3 sequence: CASSPPGLAGGPGTQYF. As DNA, the CDR3 is TGTGCCAGCTCACCCCCCGGACTAGCGGGAGGGCCCGGTACGCAGTATTTT. V usage is TRBV18 and J usage is TRBJ2-3; 15 bases agree with TRBD2. The CDR3 has 17 amino acids. Germline CDR1 is KGHSH and CDR2 is LQKENI. Losses at the gene ends were 3 bases for V and 8 bases for J; bases not matched to a gene: 9.

V and J are TRBV4-1 and TRBJ2-3, with 8 nucleotides matching TRBD2. Germline lookup yields CDR1 MGHRA and CDR2 YSYEKL. The V segment lost 4 bases and the J segment 4 bases; nucleotides outside the gene matches: 13. The CDR3 runs to 17 residues. CDR3 amino acids: CASSPSGGREAADTQYF. CDR3 nucleotides: TGCGCCAGCAGCCCCAGCGGGGGCAGGGAGGCGGCAGATACGCAGTATTTT.

CDR3 region: CASSIGPGQGREQYF. CDR3 coding DNA: TGTGCCAGTAGTATAGGGCCGGGACAGGGAAGGGAGCAGTACTTC. The genes are TRBV19 and TRBJ2-7, with 9 nucleotides matching TRBD1. Germline CDR1 is LNHDA and CDR2 is SQIVND (reference sequence). The V gene end was trimmed by 1 base and the J gene end by 7 bases; junction bases not matched to a gene: 8. The CDR3 has 15 residues.

The V gene is TRBV29-1, the J gene TRBJ2-1; TRBD2 aligns across 10 bases. Germline trimming cut 6 bases from V and 6 bases from J; bases unmatched to any gene: 11. The germline V gene has CDR1 SQVTM and CDR2 ANQGSEA. CDR3 size: 15 residues. CDR3 DNA sequence: TGCAGCGTAGCTAGCGGGAGTAGGACGGGCAATGAGCAGTTCTTC. Translating it yields CSVASGSRTGNEQFF.

This CDR3 reads CSAGNNEQFF. The CDR3, as DNA: TGCAGCGCAGGAAACAATGAGCAGTTCTTC. V gene TRBV29-1 combines with J gene TRBJ2-1; unclear D gene. Trimming shortened V by 7 bases and J by 5 bases, and 6 bases separated the two germline ends. The CDR3 has 10 amino acids. Germline V gene lookup returns CDR1 SQVTM and CDR2 ANQGSEA.

The V and J genes are TRBV6-4 and TRBJ2-3; TRBD2 aligns across 10 bases. Trimming took 0 bases from V and 4 from J; bases not matched to a gene: 1. This CDR3 is built from 15 residues. The V gene's germline CDR1 is MRHNA and CDR2 SNTAGT. CDR3 DNA: TGTGCCAGCAGTGACTCAGCGGGAGGGGCAGATACGCAGTATTTT. Its translation is CASSDSAGGADTQYF.

Concerning this clone itself: Its ends do not fully match the called genes, so a read error is possible. V is TRBV6-1 and J is TRBJ1-5; D possibly corresponds to TRBD1 (5 bases). This CDR3 is built from 15 residues. The V gene's germline CDR1 is MNHNS and CDR2 SASEGT. CDR3 residues: CASREDSGLYSAQHF. CDR3 nucleotides: TGTGCCAGCAGGGAAGACAGCGGTCTCTATTCAGCCCAGCATTTT.

V gene TRBV10-3 combines with J gene TRBJ1-4; D unclear. V gave up 0 bases and J gave up 4 bases, with 6 bases separating them. CDR3 size: 14 residues. Germline CDR1 reads ENHRY; CDR2 reads SYGVKD. In nucleotides, the CDR3 is TGTGCCATCAGTGAGTCGCAGGTTAATGAAAAACTGTTTTTT. Its translation: CAISESQVNEKLFF.

This chain joins TRBV5-5 and TRBJ1-1, with D perhaps matching TRBD1 (6 bases). Trimming took 2 bases from V and 1 from J, leaving 12 bases between them. From germline, CDR1 is SGHKS and CDR2 YYEKEE (reference sequence). This CDR3 region has 15 residues. The CDR3 DNA follows: TGTGCCAGCAGCTTAATCGGGGGGGCGAACACTGAAGCTTTCTTT. This translates into CASSLIGGANTEAFF.

The chain couples TRBV4-2 to TRBJ2-1; 12 bases align to TRBD2. V was clipped by 1 base and J by 6 bases; unmatched bases: 4. This CDR3 spans 16 amino acids. Germline lookup yields CDR1 LGHNA and CDR2 YNFKEQ. For the CDR3, the DNA is TGTGCCAGCAGCCAAGCTCCTAGCGGGAGGGCCAATGAGCAGTTCTTC. Amino acid sequence: CASSQAPSGRANEQFF.

This clone was counted a few times. The chain employs TRBV7-9 and TRBJ2-1; D is ambiguous. This CDR3 contains 11 residues. The V gene lost 3 bases and the J gene lost 6 bases, with 3 bases spanning the gap. Germline V lookup: CDR1 SEHNR, CDR2 FQNEAQ (reference sequence). DNA for the CDR3: TGTGCCAGCAGCTTCTCCAATGAGCAGTTCTTC. Translated: CASSFSNEQFF.

The chain employs TRBV18 and TRBJ2-7; no firm D call. CDR3 length equals 12 residues. The ends were cut back, 4 bases at V and 5 bases at J, with 9 bases in the middle. The germline V gene has CDR1 KGHSH and CDR2 LQKENI. CDR3 nucleotides: TGTGCCAGCTCACGCGAGGCCGACGAGCAGTACTTC. This encodes CASSREADEQYF.

J is TRBJ2-1 and V is TRBV15; D gene uncertain. In germline, CDR1 is LNHNV, CDR2 YYDKDF (reference sequence). The CDR3 extends over 13 amino acids. V was trimmed by 0 bases and J by 9 bases, leaving 9 bases between them. The CDR3 here is CATSRDISSEQFF. In DNA form, the CDR3 reads TGTGCCACCAGCAGAGATATCTCGAGTGAGCAGTTCTTC.

This clone was detected only once. The CDR3 DNA reads as TGTGCCAGCAGTGTTCGCCGGACAGGGGGAGAACAGCCCCAGCATTTT. Translation gives CASSVRRTGGEQPQHF. The V gene is TRBV6-1, the J gene TRBJ1-5, with TRBD1 matching over 10 bases. This CDR3 has 16 residues. Germline assignment: CDR1 MNHNS and CDR2 SASEGT. Germline trimming cut 4 bases from V and 7 bases from J; bases unmatched to any gene: 10.